The rows below give T cell receptor beta chains drawn from one sample of a study of OX40 agonist ivuxolimab in advanced cancers. Using immunoSEQ multiplex PCR, the repertoire was profiled, and TCRdb retains in-frame clones only, with some absent. This table has roughly 74,000 clones, 94% appearing once. The starting material was CD4+ or CD8+ T cells sorted from blood, obtained in a trial of the OX40 agonist ivuxolimab. Source of these receptors: an adult with an advanced solid tumor such as melanoma, head and neck, liver or kidney cancer. Both conserved end residues are part of each CDR3. Fields, in order: CDR3 protein, CDR3 DNA, V gene, D gene, J gene, clone size. A D gene is named only where the DNA matches it firmly. Not all rows give a size; the values are once, few, many and, for expanded clones, a class.

cdr3_aa: CASGVWPQHF
cdr3_nt: TGTGCCAGCGGGGTTTGGCCCCAGCATTTT
v_call: TRBV27
d_call: -
j_call: TRBJ1-5
clone_size: few

cdr3_aa: CASSVGGEETQYF
cdr3_nt: TGTGCCAGCAGCGTAGGCGGGGAAGAGACCCAGTACTTC
v_call: TRBV9
d_call: -
j_call: TRBJ2-5
clone_size: -

cdr3_aa: CASSPGNTGEKLFF
cdr3_nt: TGTGCCAGCAGCCCCGGGAATACAGGGGAAAAACTGTTTTTT
v_call: TRBV28
d_call: -
j_call: TRBJ1-4
clone_size: -

cdr3_aa: CASSIGLYNEQFF
cdr3_nt: TGTGCCAGTAGTATAGGTCTTTACAATGAGCAGTTCTTC
v_call: TRBV19
d_call: -
j_call: TRBJ2-1
clone_size: once

cdr3_aa: CASSSDGTEAFF
cdr3_nt: TGTGCCAGCAGCTCAGACGGCACTGAAGCTTTCTTT
v_call: TRBV11-3
d_call: -
j_call: TRBJ1-1
clone_size: -

cdr3_aa: CASSPAARNTGELFF
cdr3_nt: TGTGCCAGCTCACCAGCGGCACGAAACACCGGGGAGCTGTTTTTT
v_call: TRBV18
d_call: -
j_call: TRBJ2-2
clone_size: -

cdr3_aa: CASSVGDGPGNTIYF
cdr3_nt: TGTGCCAGCAGCGTAGGGGATGGGCCTGGAAACACCATATATTTT
v_call: TRBV9
d_call: -
j_call: TRBJ1-3
clone_size: -

cdr3_aa: CASSTRRRGHEQYF
cdr3_nt: TGTGCCAGCAGCACCCGACGGAGGGGCCACGAGCAGTACTTC
v_call: TRBV7-8
d_call: -
j_call: TRBJ2-7
clone_size: -

cdr3_aa: CASSPGSRENTEAFF
cdr3_nt: TGTGCCAGCAGCCCCGGATCCAGGGAGAACACTGAAGCTTTCTTT
v_call: TRBV11-3
d_call: -
j_call: TRBJ1-1
clone_size: -

cdr3_aa: CASSFGQGNTEAFF
cdr3_nt: TGCGCCAGCAGCTTCGGACAGGGGAACACTGAAGCTTTCTTT
v_call: TRBV4-3
d_call: TRBD1
j_call: TRBJ1-1
clone_size: -

cdr3_aa: CASSSPTEDPYGYTF
cdr3_nt: TGTGCCAGCAGCTCGCCAACTGAAGACCCCTATGGCTACACCTTC
v_call: TRBV7-9
d_call: -
j_call: TRBJ1-2
clone_size: -

cdr3_aa: CASSYSLGGSYGYTF
cdr3_nt: TGTGCCAGCAGTTACTCCCTAGGCGGCAGCTATGGCTACACCTTC
v_call: TRBV6-5
d_call: -
j_call: TRBJ1-2
clone_size: -

cdr3_aa: CASSVGGSVFDEQFF
cdr3_nt: TGTGCCAGCAGTGTGGGCGGGAGCGTCTTTGATGAGCAGTTCTTC
v_call: TRBV2
d_call: TRBD2
j_call: TRBJ2-1
clone_size: -

cdr3_aa: CASSLREHTEAFF
cdr3_nt: TGTGCCAGCAGCCTACGGGAACACACTGAAGCTTTCTTT
v_call: TRBV9
d_call: -
j_call: TRBJ1-1
clone_size: once

cdr3_aa: CASSLTRSFGDKAYGYTF
cdr3_nt: TGTGCCAGCAGCCTTACTCGCTCCTTCGGGGACAAGGCCTATGGCTACACCTTC
v_call: TRBV27
d_call: -
j_call: TRBJ1-2
clone_size: once

cdr3_aa: CASSIVRGGHNEQFF
cdr3_nt: TGTGCCAGTAGTATAGTTCGGGGGGGACACAATGAGCAGTTCTTC
v_call: TRBV19
d_call: TRBD2
j_call: TRBJ2-1
clone_size: -

cdr3_aa: CASSFSNEQFF
cdr3_nt: TGTGCCAGCAGCTTCTCCAATGAGCAGTTCTTC
v_call: TRBV7-3
d_call: -
j_call: TRBJ2-1
clone_size: -